This TCR beta chain was documented in a study of T cell changes during pregnancy in multiple sclerosis. The data were produced by immunoSEQ multiplex PCR, yet TCRdb's version contains in-frame clones alone and is incomplete. This table holds over 70,000 clones, about 94% found once. This sequence was found in a female donor with multiple sclerosis, enrolled in a pregnancy study. Sequenced material: peripheral blood, taken in the third trimester of pregnancy.

The CDR3 nucleotides are TGTGCCAGCAGCTCACAGGGGGCCGGTGGAAACACCATATATTTT. This codes for CASSSQGAGGNTIYF. V gene TRBV7-8 combines with J gene TRBJ1-3, with 9 nucleotides matching TRBD1. The germline CDR1 and CDR2 sequences are SGHVS and FQNEAQ. The J segment lost 3 bases and the V segment lost 4 bases, leaving 4 bases of the junction unmatched. The CDR3 is 15 residues long.